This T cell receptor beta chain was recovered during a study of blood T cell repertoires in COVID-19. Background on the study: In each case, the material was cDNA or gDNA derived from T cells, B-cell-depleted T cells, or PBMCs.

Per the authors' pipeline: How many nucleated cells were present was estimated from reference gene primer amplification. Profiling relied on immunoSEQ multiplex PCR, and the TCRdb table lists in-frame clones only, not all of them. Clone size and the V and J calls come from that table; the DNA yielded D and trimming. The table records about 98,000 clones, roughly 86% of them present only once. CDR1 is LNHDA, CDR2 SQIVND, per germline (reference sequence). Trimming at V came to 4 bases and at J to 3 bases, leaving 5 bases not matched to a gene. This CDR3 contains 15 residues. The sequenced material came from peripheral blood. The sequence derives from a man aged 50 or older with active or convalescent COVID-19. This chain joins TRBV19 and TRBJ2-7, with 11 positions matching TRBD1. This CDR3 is CASSTSGTGGYEQYF. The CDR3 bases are TGTGCCAGTAGTACCTCCGGGACAGGGGGCTACGAGCAGTACTTC.